This T cell receptor (beta chain) came from a study of control samples from healthy donors and cancer patients. The repertoire was sequenced with immunoSEQ multiplex PCR; TCRdb's copy has only in-frame clones and lacks some. The sample yields 150,000 to 200,000 clones, 80% to 95% seen once. V lost 4 bases and J lost 2, with 10 bases in between. Germline lookup yields CDR1 SGHDT and CDR2 YYEEEE. This CDR3 region has 15 residues. The chain employs TRBV5-6 and TRBJ1-6; D remains unclear. Sequencing used blood. This clonotype was obtained from a woman aged 30 to 39 in good health. The CDR3 DNA reads as TGTGCCAGCAGCCGGAAGGTACCCTATAATTCACCCCTCCACTTT. As protein: CASSRKVPYNSPLHF.